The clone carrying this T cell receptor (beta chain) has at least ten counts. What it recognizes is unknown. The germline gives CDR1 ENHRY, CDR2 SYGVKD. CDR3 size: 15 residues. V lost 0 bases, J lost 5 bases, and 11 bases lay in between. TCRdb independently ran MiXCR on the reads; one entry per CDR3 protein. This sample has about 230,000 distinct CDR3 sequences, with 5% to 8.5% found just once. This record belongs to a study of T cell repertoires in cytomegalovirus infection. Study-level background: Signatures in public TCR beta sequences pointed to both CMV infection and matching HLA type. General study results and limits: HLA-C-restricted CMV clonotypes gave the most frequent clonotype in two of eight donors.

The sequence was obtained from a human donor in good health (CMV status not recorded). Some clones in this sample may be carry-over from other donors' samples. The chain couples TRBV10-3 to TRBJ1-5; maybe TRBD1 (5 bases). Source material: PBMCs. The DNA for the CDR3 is TGTGCCATCAGTGAGTCCGGGGCAGACTATCAGCCCCAGCATTTT. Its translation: CAISESGADYQPQHF.